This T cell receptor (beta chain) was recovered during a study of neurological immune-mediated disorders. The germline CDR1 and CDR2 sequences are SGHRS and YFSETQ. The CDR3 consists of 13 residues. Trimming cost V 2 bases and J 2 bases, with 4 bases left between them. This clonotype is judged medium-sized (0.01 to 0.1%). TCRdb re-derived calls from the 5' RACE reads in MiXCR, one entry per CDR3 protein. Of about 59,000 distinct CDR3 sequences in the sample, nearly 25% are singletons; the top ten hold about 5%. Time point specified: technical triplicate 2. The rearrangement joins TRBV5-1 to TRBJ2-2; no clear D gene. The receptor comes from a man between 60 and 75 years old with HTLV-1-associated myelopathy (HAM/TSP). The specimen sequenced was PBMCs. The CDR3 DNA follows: TGCGCCAGCAGCTTTCCCAACACCGGGGAGCTGTTTTTT. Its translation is CASSFPNTGELFF.